This T cell receptor (beta chain) was identified in a study of T cell responses to AZD1222 COVID-19 vaccine (dated by TCRdb to 2020 to 2023). Some background on the complete study: TCR sequencing covered over 230 trial participants: 200 to 220 given two doses of AZD1222 and approximately 26 given two doses of MenACWY control vaccine. Enrollment into the trials was organized by age into subgroups of 18-55, 56-69 and 70-plus years, and those subgroups contained roughly 150, 30 and 60 TCR-sequenced participants, respectively.

The CDR3, cysteine through phenylalanine, is 11 amino acids long. Only the CDR3 DNA stays, 33 bases, in frame from base 1. Deletion took 1 base off V and 6 bases off J, with a span of 3 bases between the germline ends. The germline V gene gives CDR1 as KGHDR and CDR2 as SFDVKD. The study at large found these results: Participants were mostly white British, with more females than males. The authors suggested clonal diversity may have been underestimated. Because no samples from the day 14 peak response were available, repertoires could be characterized only after the peak T cell response. Reportedly, close to half of the unique spike-specific TCRs recognized epitopes lying outside the regions that are mutated in the B.1.351 and B.1.1.7 variants. The 56-69-year group was small, and its depth increase did not reach significance, likely because of low power. Spike-specific TCR breadth and depth rose significantly after two AZD1222 doses compared with day 0 and with MenACWY recipients. CD4 TCRs associated with the vaccine covered the entire spike protein, and the dominant responses were in regions 160-218 and 743-854. Conclusions about previously exposed vaccinees are limited, since just a handful of AZD1222 recipients were seropositive for SARS-CoV-2 at baseline.

The CDR3 regions of human TCRbeta chains were analyzed by immunosequencing. In the original analysis: Repertoire TCRs were checked for matches against a reference library of SARS-CoV-2-specific TCRs that had been generated using the MIRA antigen-specificity platform. Breadth was defined as the fraction of unique TCRs that were SARS-CoV-2-associated, and depth was defined as the fraction of total T cells that were SARS-CoV-2-associated. Using the MIRA data, each spike-specific TCR was assigned both to the spike region to which the TCR was reactive and to a CD4 or CD8 class. Log10-transformed breadth and depth values were compared by one-way ANOVA with Sidak's multiple comparisons tests. TCRdb took over this immuneACCESS table, retaining in-frame rearrangements with V and J assigned. Such tables are incomplete; in checked studies, under half of the missing clones stem from an unresolved V gene, and the remainder is unexplained. V, J and clone size are those of that table, while D and trimming were read from the DNA. The sample includes some 70,000 clones, with 80% observed a single time. The ten biggest clones cover 11% to 15% of the sample.

About this clone itself: No antigen is known for it. Qualities for individual bases were not recorded, and no much larger clone is one base off.

The sample's time point label, decoded: about 28 days (+/-7) after the second vaccine dose. AZD1222 recipients with second doses at about 4 weeks or about 12 weeks were pooled, because spike-specific TCR depth and breadth did not differ between schedules. Samples from vaccinated people were obtained from the UK trials COV001 and COV002, which included a single-blind randomized controlled phase 2/3 trial of AZD1222 (ChAdOx1 nCoV-19) in healthy adults. For TCRbeta chain sequencing, PBMC samples from trial participants were taken at day 0 and at day 28 after the second dose. The TCR originated in an adult who received the AZD1222 COVID-19 vaccine. The sequencing used peripheral blood, collected 28 days after the second AZD1222 dose. The rearranged chain carries TRBV24-1 and TRBJ2-7, with no confidently assigned D gene. The DNA sequence is TGTGCCACCAGTGATTTCGGCGAGCAGTACTTC. This translates into CATSDFGEQYF.